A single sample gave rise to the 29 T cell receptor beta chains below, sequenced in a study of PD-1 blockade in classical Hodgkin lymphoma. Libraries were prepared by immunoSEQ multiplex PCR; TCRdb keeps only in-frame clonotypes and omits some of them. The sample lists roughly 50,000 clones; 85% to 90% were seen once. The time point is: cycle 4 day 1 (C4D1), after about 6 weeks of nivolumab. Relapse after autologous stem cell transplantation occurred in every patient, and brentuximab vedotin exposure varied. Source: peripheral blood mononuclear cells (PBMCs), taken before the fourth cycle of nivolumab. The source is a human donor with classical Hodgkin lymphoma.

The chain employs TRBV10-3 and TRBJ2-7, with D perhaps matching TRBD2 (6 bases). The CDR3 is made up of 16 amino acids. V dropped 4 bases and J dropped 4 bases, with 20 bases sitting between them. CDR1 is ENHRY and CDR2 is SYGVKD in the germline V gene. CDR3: CAISGSSSDILYEQYF. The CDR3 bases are TGTGCCATCAGTGGGAGTTCTAGCGATATTCTTTACGAGCAGTACTTC.

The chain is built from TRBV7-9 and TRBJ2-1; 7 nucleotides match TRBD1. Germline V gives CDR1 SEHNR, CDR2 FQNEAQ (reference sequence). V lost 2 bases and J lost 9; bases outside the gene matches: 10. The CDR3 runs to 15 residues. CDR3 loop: CASSLRRQGLGEQFF. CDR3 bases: TGTGCCAGCAGCTTACGCCGACAGGGATTAGGTGAGCAGTTCTTC.

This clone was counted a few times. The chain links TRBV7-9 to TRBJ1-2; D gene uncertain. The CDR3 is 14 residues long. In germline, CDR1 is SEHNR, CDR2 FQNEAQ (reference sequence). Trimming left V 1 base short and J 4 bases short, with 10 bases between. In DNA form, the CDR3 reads TGTGCCAGCAGCTTAGGCCAGTCCGTCTATGGCTACACCTTC. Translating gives CASSLGQSVYGYTF.

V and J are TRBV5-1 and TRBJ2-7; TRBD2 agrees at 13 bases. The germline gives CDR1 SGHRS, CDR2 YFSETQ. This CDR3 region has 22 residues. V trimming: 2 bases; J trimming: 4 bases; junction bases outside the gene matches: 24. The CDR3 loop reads CASSLPGLAGSRENLDPYEQYF. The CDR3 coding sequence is TGCGCCAGCAGCTTACCGGGACTAGCGGGATCTAGAGAAAATTTGGACCCTTACGAGCAGTACTTC. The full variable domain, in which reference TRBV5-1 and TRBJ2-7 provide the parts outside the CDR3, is KAGVTQTPRYLIKTRGQQVTLSCSPISGHRSVSWYQQTPGQGLQFLFEYFSETQRNKGNFPGRFSGRQFSNSRSEMNVSTLELGDSALYLCASSLPGLAGSRENLDPYEQYFGPGTRLTVT.

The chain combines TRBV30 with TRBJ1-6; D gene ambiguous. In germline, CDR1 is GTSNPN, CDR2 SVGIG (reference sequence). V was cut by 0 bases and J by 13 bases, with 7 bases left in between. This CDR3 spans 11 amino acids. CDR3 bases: TGTGCCTGGAGTGTTTCCGGGCCCCTCCACTTT. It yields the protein CAWSVSGPLHF.

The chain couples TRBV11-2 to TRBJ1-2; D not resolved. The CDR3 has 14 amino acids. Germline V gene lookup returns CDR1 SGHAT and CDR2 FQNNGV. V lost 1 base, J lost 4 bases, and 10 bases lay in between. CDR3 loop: CASSLVQIAYGYTF. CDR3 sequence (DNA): TGTGCCAGCAGCTTAGTGCAGATTGCCTATGGCTACACCTTC.

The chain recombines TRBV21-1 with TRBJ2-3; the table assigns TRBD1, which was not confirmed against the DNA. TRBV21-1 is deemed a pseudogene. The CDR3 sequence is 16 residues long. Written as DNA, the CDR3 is TGTGCCAGCAGATCAAAGTACGGACAGACCACAGATACGCAGTATTTT. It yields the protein CASRSKYGQTTDTQYF.

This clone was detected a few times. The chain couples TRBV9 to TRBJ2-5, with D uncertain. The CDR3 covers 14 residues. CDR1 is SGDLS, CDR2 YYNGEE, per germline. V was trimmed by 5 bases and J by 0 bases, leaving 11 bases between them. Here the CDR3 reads CASSSSAYQETQYF. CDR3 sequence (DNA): TGTGCCAGCAGTAGTTCGGCGTACCAAGAGACCCAGTACTTC.

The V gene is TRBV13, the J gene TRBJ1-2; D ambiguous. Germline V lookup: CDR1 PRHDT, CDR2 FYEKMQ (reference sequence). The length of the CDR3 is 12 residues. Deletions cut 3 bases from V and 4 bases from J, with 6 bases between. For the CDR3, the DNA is TGTGCCAGCAGCTTTTCTAGCTATGGCTACACCTTC. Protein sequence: CASSFSSYGYTF.

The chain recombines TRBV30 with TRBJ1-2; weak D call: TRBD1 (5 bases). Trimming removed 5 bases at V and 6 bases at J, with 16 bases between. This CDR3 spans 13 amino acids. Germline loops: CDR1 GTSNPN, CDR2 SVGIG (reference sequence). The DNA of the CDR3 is TGTGCCTGGCGGACTCTCCAGGGAAATGGCTACACCTTC. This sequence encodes CAWRTLQGNGYTF.

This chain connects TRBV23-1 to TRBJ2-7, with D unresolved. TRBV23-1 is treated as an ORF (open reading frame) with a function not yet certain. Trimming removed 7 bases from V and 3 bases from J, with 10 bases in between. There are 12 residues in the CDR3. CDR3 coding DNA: TGCGCCAGCAACTCACAGTTCTACGAGCAGTACTTC. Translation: CASNSQFYEQYF.

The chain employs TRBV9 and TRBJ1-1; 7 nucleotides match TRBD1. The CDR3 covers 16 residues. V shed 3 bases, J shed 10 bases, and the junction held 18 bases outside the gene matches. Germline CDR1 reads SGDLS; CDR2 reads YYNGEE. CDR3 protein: CASSEGKDRDGGGAFF. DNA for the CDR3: TGTGCCAGCAGCGAAGGGAAAGACAGGGACGGAGGGGGAGCTTTCTTT.

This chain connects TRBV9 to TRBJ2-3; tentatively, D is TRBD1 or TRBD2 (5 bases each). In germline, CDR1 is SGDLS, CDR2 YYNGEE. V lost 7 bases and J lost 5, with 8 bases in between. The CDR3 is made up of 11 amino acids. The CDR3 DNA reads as TGTGCCAGCGGGACCGTAGATACGCAGTATTTT. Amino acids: CASGTVDTQYF.

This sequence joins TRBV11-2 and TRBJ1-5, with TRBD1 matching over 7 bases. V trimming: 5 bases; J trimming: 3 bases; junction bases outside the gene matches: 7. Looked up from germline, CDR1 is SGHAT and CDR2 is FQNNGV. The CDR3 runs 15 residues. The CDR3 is CASSQTGILNQPQHF. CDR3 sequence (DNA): TGTGCCAGCAGCCAGACAGGGATACTCAATCAGCCCCAGCATTTT.

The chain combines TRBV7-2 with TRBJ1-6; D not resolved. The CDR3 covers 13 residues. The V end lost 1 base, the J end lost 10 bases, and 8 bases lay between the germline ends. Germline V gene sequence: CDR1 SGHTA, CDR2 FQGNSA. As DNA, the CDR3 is TGTGCCAGCAGCTTAGTTTGGGGATCACCCCTCCACTTT. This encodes CASSLVWGSPLHF.

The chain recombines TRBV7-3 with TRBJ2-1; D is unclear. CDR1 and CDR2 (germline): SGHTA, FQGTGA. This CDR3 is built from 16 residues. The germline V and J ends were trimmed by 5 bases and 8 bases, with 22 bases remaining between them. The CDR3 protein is CASSRLGIGQPHEQFF. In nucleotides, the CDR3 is TGTGCCAGCAGCCGGTTGGGAATTGGGCAGCCCCATGAGCAGTTCTTC.

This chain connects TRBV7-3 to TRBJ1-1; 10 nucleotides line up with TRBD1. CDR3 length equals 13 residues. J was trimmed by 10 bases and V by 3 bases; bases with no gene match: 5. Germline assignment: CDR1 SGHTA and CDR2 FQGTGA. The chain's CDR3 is CASSFDRGRVAFF. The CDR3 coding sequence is TGTGCCAGCAGCTTCGACAGGGGGCGGGTAGCTTTCTTT.

CDR3 sequence (DNA): TGTGCCAGCAGTGAATCGACTATTCGGGAGCAGTACTTC. Translating gives CASSESTIREQYF. The genes are TRBV25-1 and TRBJ2-7, with D perhaps TRBD2 (5 bases). Deletions cut 1 base from V and 7 bases from J, with 11 bases between. Germline V gives CDR1 MGHDK, CDR2 SYGVNS. The CDR3 length is 13 residues.

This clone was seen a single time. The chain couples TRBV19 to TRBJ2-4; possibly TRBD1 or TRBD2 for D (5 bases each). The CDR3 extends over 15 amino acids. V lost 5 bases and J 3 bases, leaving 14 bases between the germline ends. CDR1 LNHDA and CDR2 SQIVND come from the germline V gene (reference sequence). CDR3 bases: TGTGCCAGTAGTCAACGATTGAGGGGCAAAAACATTCAGTACTTC. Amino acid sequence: CASSQRLRGKNIQYF.

CDR3 coding DNA: TGTGCCATCAGGGCAGGCCTCCCATTAGGCGGCGGAGCGGGAGCGGAGAGTACAGATACGCAGTATTTT. Encoded protein: CAIRAGLPLGGGAGAESTDTQYF. The V and J genes are TRBV10-3 and TRBJ2-3, with 8 bases fitting TRBD2. V lost 6 bases, J lost 3 bases, and 32 bases stayed unmatched. CDR3 size: 23 residues. Germline V gene sequence: CDR1 ENHRY, CDR2 SYGVKD.

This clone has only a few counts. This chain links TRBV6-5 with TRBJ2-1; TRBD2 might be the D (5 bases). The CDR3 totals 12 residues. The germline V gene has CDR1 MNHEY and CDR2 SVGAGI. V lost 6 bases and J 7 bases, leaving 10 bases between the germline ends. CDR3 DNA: TGTGCCAGCAGGAGGGTAGGGAATGAGCAGTTCTTC. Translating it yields CASRRVGNEQFF.

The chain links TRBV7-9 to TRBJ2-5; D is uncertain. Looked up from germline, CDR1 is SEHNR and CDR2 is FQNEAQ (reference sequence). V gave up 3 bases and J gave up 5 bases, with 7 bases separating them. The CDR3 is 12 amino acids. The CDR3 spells CASSFLVETQYF. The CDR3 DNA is TGTGCCAGCAGCTTCTTAGTGGAGACCCAGTACTTC.

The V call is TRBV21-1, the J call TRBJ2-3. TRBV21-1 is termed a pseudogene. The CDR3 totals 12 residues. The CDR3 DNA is TGTGCCAGCAGCGAGCCTGGGGATACGCAGTATTTT. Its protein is CASSEPGDTQYF.

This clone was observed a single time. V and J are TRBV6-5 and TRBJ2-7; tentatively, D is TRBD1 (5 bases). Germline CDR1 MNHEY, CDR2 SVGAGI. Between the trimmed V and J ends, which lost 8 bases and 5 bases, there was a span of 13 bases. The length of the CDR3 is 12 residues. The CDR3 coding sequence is TGTGCCAGCGTCGGTAGGGGTGACGAGCAGTACTTC. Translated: CASVGRGDEQYF.

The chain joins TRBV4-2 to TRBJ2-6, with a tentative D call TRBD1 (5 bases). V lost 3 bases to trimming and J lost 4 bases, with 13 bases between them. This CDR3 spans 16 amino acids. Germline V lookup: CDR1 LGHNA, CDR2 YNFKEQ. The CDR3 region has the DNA TGTGCCAGCAGCCAGTTACAGGTTTCCGGGGCCAACGTCCTGACTTTC. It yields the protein CASSQLQVSGANVLTF.

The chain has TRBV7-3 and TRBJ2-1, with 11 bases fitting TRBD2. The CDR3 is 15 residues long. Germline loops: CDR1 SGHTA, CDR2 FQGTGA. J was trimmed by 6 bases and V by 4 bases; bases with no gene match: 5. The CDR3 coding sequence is TGTGCCAGCAGCTCCCTAGCGGGAGGACGCAATGAGCAGTTCTTC. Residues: CASSSLAGGRNEQFF.

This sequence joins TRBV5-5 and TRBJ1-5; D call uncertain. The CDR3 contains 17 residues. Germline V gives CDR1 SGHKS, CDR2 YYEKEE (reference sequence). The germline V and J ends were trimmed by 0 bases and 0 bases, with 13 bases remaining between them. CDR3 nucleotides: TGTGCCAGCAGCTTGGCGGCACATCTTTATAGCAATCAGCCCCAGCATTTT. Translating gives CASSLAAHLYSNQPQHF.

The CDR3 is CASSMVWGTEAFF. For the CDR3, the DNA is TGTGCCAGTAGTATGGTATGGGGAACTGAAGCTTTCTTT. The chain joins TRBV19 to TRBJ1-1; the D is unclear. The CDR3 has 13 residues. Per germline, CDR1 LNHDA and CDR2 SQIVND (reference sequence). The V gene lost 3 bases and the J gene lost 5 bases, with 10 bases spanning the gap. Full variable domain (rest looked up from reference TRBV19 and TRBJ1-1): DGGITQSPKYLFRKEGQNVTLSCEQNLNHDAMYWYRQDPGQGLRLIYYSQIVNDFQKGDIAEGYSVSREKKESFPLTVTSAQKNPTAFYLCASSMVWGTEAFFGQGTRLTVV.

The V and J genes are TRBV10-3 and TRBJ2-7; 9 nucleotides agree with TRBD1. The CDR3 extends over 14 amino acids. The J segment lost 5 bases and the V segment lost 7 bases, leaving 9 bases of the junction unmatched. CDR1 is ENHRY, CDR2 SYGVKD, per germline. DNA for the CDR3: TGTGCCATCACCTGGGACAGGGAGGCCCACGAGCAGTACTTC. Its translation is CAITWDREAHEQYF.